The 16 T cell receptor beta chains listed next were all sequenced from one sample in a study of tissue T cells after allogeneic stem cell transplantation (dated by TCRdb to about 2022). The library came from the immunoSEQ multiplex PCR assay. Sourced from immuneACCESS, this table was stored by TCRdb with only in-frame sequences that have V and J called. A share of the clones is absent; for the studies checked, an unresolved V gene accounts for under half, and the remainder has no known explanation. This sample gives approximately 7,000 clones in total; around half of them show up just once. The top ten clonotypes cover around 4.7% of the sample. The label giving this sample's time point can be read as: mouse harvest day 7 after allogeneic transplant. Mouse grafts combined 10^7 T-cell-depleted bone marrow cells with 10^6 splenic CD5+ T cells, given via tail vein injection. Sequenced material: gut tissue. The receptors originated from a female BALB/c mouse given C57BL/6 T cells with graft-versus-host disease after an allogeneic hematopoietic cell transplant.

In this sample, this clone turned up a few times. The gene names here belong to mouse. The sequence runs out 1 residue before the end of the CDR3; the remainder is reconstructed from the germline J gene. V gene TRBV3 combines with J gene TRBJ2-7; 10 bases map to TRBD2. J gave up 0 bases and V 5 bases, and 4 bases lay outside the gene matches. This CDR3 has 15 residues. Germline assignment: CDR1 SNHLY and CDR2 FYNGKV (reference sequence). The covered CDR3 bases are TGTGCCAGCAGCCCGGGACTGGGGAGCTCCTATGAACAGTAC. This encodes CASSPGLGSSYEQY. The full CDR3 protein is CASSPGLGSSYEQYF.

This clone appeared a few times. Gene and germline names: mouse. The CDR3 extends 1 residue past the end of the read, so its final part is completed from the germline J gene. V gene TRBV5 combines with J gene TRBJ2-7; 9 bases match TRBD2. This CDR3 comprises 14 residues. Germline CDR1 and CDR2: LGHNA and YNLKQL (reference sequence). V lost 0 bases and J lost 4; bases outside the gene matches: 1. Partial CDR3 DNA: TGTGCCAGCAGCCAAGAAGACTGGGGGTATGAACAGTAC. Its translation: CASSQEDWGYEQY. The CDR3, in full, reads CASSQEDWGYEQYF.

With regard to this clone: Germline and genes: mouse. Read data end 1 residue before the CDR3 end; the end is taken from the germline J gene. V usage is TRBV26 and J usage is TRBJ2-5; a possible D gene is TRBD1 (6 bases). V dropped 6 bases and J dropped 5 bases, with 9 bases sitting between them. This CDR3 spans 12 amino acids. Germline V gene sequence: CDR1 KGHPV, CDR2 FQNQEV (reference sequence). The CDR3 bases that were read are TGTGCCAGCAGCCGGGACATAGACACCCAGTAC. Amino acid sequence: CASSRDIDTQY. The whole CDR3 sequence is CASSRDIDTQYF.

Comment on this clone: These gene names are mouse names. CDR3 bases read: TGTGCCAGCGGTGATCCCAGGGGTGGTCAAAACACCTTGTAC. It translates to CASGDPRGGQNTLY. The whole CDR3 protein is CASGDPRGGQNTLYF. The chain joins TRBV13-2 to TRBJ2-4; possible D gene TRBD1, 6 bases. The read finishes 1 residue shy of the CDR3 end, and the germline J gene is used to complete it. Germline V gene lookup returns CDR1 NNHNN and CDR2 SYGAGS (reference sequence). Trimming removed 1 base at V and 1 base at J, with 10 bases between. This CDR3 spans 15 amino acids.

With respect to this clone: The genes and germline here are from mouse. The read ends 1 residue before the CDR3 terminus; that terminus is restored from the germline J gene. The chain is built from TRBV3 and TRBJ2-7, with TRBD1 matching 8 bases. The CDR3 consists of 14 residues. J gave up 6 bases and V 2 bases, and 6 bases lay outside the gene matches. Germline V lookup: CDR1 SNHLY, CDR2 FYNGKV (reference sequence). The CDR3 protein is CASSLSWTGSEQYF. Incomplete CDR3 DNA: TGTGCCAGCAGCTTATCGTGGACAGGGAGTGAACAGTAC.

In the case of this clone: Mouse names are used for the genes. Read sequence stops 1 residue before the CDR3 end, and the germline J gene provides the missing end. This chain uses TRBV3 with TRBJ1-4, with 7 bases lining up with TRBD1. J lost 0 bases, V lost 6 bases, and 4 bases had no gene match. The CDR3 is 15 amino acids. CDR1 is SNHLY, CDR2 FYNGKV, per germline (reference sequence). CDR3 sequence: CASRGDRISNERLFF. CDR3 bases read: TGTGCCAGCAGGGGGGACAGAATTTCCAACGAAAGATTATTT.

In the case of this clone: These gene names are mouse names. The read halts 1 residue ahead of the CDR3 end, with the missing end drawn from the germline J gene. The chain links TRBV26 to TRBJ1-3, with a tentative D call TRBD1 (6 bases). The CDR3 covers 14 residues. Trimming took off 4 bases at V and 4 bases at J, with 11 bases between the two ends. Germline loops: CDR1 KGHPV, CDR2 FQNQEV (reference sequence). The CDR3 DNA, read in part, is TGTGCCAGCAGTCCCTCAGGGGTGGGAAATACGCTCTAT. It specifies CASSPSGVGNTLY. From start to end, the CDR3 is CASSPSGVGNTLYF.

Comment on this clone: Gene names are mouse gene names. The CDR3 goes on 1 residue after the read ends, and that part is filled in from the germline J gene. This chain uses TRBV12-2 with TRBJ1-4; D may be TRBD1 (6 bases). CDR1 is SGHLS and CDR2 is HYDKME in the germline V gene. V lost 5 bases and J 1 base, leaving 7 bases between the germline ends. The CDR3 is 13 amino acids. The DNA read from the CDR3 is TGTGCCAGCTGGGACACTTCCAACGAAAGATTATTT. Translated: CASWDTSNERLF. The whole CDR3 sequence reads CASWDTSNERLFF.

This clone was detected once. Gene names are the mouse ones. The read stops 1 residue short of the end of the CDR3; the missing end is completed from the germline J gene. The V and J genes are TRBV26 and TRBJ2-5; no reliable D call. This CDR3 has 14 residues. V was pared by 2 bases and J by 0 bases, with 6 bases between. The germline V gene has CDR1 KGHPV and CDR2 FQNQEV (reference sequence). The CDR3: CASSLPFNQDTQYF. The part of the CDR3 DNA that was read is TGTGCCAGCAGTCTGCCATTTAACCAAGACACCCAGTAC. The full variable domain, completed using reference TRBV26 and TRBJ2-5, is NSKVIQTPRYLVKGQGQKAKMRCIPEKGHPVVFWYQQNKNNEFKFLINFQNQEVLQQIDMTEKRFSAECPSNSPCSLEIQSSEAGDSALYLCASSLPFNQDTQYFGPGTRLLVL.

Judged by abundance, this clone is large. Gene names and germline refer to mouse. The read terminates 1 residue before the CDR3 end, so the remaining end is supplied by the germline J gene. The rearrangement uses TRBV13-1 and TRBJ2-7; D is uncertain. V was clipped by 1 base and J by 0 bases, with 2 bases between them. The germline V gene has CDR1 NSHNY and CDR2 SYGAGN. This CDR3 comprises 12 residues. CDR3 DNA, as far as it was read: TGTGCCAGCAGTGATAACTCCTATGAACAGTAC. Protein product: CASSDNSYEQY. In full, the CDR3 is CASSDNSYEQYF.

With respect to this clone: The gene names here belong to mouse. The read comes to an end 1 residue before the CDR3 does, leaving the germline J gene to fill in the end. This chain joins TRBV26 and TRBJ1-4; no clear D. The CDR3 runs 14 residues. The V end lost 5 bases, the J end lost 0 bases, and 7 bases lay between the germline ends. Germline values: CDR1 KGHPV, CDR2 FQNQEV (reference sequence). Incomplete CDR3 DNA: TGTGCCAGCAGTTTGACATTTTCCAACGAAAGATTATTT. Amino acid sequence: CASSLTFSNERLF. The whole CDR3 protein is CASSLTFSNERLFF.

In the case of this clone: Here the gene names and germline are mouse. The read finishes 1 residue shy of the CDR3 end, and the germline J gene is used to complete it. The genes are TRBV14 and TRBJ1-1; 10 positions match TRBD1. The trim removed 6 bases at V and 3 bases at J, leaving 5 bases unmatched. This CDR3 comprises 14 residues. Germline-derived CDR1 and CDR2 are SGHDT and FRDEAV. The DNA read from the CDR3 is TGTGCCAGCACCTGGACAGGGGGGCACACAGAAGTCTTC. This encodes CASTWTGGHTEVF. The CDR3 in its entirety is CASTWTGGHTEVFF.

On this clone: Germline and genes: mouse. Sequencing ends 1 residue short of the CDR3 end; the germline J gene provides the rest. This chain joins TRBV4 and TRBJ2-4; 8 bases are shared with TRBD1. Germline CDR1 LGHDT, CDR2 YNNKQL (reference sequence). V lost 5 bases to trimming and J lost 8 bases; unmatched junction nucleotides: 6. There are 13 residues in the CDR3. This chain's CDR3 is CASSLGQGTTLYF. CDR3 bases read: TGTGCCAGCAGCCTCGGACAGGGAACCACCTTGTAC.

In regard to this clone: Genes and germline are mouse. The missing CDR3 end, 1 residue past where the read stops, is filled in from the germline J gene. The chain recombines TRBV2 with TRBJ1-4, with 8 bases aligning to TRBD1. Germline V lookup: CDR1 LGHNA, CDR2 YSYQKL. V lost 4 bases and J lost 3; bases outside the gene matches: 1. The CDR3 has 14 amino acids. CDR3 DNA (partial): TGTGCCAGCAGCCTACAGGGGGCCAACGAAAGATTATTT. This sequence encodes CASSLQGANERLF. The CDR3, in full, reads CASSLQGANERLFF.

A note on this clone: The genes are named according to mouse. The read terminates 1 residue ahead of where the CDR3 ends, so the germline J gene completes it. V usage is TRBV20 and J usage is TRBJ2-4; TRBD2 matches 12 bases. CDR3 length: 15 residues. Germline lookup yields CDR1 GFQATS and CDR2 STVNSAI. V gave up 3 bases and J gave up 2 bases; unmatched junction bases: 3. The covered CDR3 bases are TGTGGTGCTAGAGACTGGGGGGGCGTTCAAAACACCTTGTAC. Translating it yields CGARDWGGVQNTLY. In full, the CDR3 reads CGARDWGGVQNTLYF.

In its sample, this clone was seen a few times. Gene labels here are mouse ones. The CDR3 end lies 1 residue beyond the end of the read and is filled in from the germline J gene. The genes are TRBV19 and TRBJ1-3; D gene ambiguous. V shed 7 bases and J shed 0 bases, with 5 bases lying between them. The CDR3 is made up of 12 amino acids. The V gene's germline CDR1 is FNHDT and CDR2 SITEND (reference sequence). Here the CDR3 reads CASHNSGNTLYF. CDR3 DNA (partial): TGTGCCAGCCACAATTCTGGAAATACGCTCTAT.